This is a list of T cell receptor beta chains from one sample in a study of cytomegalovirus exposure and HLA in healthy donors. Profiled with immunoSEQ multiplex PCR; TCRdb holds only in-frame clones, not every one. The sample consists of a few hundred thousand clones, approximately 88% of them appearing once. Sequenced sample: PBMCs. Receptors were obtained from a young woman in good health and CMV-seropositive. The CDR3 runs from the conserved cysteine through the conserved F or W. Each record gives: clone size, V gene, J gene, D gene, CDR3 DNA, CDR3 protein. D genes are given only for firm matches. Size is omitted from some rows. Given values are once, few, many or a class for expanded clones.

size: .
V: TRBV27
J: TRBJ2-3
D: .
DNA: TGTGCCAGCAGTTTATGGCCCGTGCAGGGTATTGGAGATACGCAGTATTTT
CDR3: CASSLWPVQGIGDTQYF

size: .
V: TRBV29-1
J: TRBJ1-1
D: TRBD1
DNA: TGCAGCGTTGATTCTCAGGGGGAAACTGAAGCTTTCTTT
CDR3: CSVDSQGETEAFF

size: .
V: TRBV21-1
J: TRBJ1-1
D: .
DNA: TGTGCCAGCAGCTTCTCTGAAGCTTTCTTT
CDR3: CASSFSEAFF

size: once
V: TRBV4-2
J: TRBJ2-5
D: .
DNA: TGTGCCAGCAGCCAGAGTCGGAACGAGGTTCGGGAGACCCAGTACTTC
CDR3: CASSQSRNEVRETQYF

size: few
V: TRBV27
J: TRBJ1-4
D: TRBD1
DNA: TGTGCCAGCAGTTCAGTGACAGGGGAGGGTGAAAAACTGTTTTTT
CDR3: CASSSVTGEGEKLFF

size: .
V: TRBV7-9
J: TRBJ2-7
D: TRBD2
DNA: TGTGCCAGCAGCCCGACTAGCGGGAGGTACGAGCAGTACTTC
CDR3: CASSPTSGRYEQYF

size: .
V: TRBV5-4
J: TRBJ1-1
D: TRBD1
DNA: TGTGCCAGCAGCTACAGGGGAGACGCTTTCTTT
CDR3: CASSYRGDAFF

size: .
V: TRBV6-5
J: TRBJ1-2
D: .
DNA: TGTGCCAGCAGTCCGACGGGACGGAACTATGGCTACACCTTC
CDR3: CASSPTGRNYGYTF

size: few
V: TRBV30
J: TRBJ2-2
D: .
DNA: TGTGCCTGGAGTGTGGCTAGGTTCGACACCGGGGAGCTGTTTTTT
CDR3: CAWSVARFDTGELFF

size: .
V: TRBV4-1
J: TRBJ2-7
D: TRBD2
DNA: TGCGCCAGCAGCCAAGGGGTGGCGGGAGGGCCTTCCTACGAGCAGTACTTC
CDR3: CASSQGVAGGPSYEQYF

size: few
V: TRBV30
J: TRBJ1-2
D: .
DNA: TGTGCCTGGAGTGTGGACGGGGCGAATGGCTACACCTTC
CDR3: CAWSVDGANGYTF

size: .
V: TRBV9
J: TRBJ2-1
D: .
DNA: TGTGCCAGCAGCGTACGTGGAGGGGCGGGCAATGAGCAGTTCTTC
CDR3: CASSVRGGAGNEQFF

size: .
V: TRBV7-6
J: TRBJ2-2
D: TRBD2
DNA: TGTGCCAGCAGCTTAGCGCTTCTAGCGGCGAACACCGGGGAGCTGTTTTTT
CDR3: CASSLALLAANTGELFF

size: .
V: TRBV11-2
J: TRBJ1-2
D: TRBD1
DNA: TGTGCCAGCAGCGAAGCAACAGGGGGAATGGTCTATGGCTACACCTTC
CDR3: CASSEATGGMVYGYTF

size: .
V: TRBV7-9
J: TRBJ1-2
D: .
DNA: TGTGCCAGCAGCTTAGGAGGAACACACTATGGCTACACCTTC
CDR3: CASSLGGTHYGYTF

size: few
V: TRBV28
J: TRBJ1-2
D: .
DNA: TGTGCCAGCAGTTCTGTGGGGGGCTACACCTTC
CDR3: CASSSVGGYTF

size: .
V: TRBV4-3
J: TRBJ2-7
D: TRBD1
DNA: TGCGCCAGCAGCCAAAAGGTGACAGGGGGCTACGAGCAGTACTTC
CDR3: CASSQKVTGGYEQYF

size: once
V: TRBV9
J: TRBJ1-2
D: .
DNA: TGTGCCAGCAGCGTAGGTGTCTATGGCTACACCTTC
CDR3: CASSVGVYGYTF

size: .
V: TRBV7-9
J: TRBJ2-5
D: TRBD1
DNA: TGTGCCAGCAGCCCCGGGACAGGGGTTGAGACCCAGTACTTC
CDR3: CASSPGTGVETQYF

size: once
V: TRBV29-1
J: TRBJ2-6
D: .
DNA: TGCAGCGTTGGACTTAGGGGCAGCAACTCTGGGGCCAACGTCCTGACTTTC
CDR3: CSVGLRGSNSGANVLTF

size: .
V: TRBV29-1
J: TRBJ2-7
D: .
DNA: TGCAGCGTCGGGCCAAGGGTTGGTAGCGGAAGCTCCTACGAGCAGTACTTC
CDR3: CSVGPRVGSGSSYEQYF

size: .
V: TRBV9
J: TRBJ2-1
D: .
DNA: TGTGCCAGCAGCCCTACCGGTTACTCCTACAATGAGCAGTTCTTC
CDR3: CASSPTGYSYNEQFF